This T cell receptor (beta chain) was identified during a study of T-cell reconstitution after alpha-beta-depleted transplantation in children (dated by TCRdb to the mid-2010s). Looking at the study overall: T-cell immune reconstitution after TCRalphabeta/CD19-depleted allogeneic hematopoietic cell transplantation in children was quantitatively tracked in the study by means of TCR repertoire profiling.

Libraries were made using PCR. TCRdb names Illumina HiSeq 2500 as the instrument used. Molecular barcoding was employed in the preparation of TCR libraries, with unique molecular identifiers being used to normalize TCRbeta repertoire quantification. TCRdb ran its own pipeline on the public reads, namely fastp trimming at Q25 and MiXCR clone calling, and kept in-frame beta chains. Every entry covers one CDR3 protein and lists the most common genes and DNA from its rows. The sample has about 640,000 distinct CDR3 sequences on record, about 15% of them singletons. 0.9% to 1.2% of the sample goes to the ten largest clones. Points on this clonotype: The target of this receptor is not known. Base quality data are lacking; no much larger clone is found one base away.

The source of this sequence is a human donor who donated a stem cell graft to a child with acute myeloid leukemia. The sample was PBMCs from the stem cell graft donor, taken from the stem cell graft.

The bases are TGTGCCAGCAGTATAGCGGGGGGGCCGGGCACAGATACGCAGTATTTT. Its product reads: CASSIAGGPGTDTQYF. The chain couples TRBV7-2 to TRBJ2-3; TRBD2 lines up with 11 middle nucleotides. The CDR3 holds 16 amino acids from the cysteine to the phenylalanine. Here the CDR3 DNA is all that survives: 48 bases in frame from base 1. CDR1 and CDR2 are read off the germline V gene as SGHTA and FQGNSA. Unmatched junction bases come to 6, with V trimmed by 6 bases and J by 1 base.